Detailed here is one T cell receptor beta chain. What it recognizes is unknown. CDR3 size: 14 residues. The germline gives CDR1 SNHLY, CDR2 FYNNEI. V shed 5 bases and J shed 7 bases, with 15 bases lying between them. The sample belongs to a study of T cells after yellow fever vaccination. For the study at large: SMART-Seq v4 Ultra Low Input handled preparation of low-cell-number fractions.

General study findings and limits: The booster response re-showed most primary clones: approximately 97% CD4, around 90% CD8.

TCRdb called the 5' RACE reads again in MiXCR, with one record for every CDR3 protein. The repertoire holds 400,000 to 450,000 distinct CDR3 sequences, with over 15% as singletons. The specimen was PBMCs, collected before the yellow fever booster vaccination. This sequence originates from a man aged 18 to 29 who received the YFV17D yellow fever vaccine. The genes are TRBV2 and TRBJ2-1; D is perhaps TRBD1 (6 bases). The CDR3 spells CASSPWGRGNEQFF. CDR3 nucleotide sequence: TGTGCCAGCAGTCCTTGGGGCAGGGGAAATGAGCAGTTCTTC.